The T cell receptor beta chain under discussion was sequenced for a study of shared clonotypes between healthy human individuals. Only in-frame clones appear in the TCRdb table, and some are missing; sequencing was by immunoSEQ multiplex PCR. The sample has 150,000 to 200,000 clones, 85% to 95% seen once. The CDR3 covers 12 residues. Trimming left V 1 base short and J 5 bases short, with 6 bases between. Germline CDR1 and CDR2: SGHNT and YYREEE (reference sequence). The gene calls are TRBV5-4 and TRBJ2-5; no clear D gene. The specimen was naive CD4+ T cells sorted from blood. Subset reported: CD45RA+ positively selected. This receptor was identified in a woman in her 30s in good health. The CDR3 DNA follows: TGTGCCAGCAGCTTGTACGGGGAGACCCAGTACTTC. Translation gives CASSLYGETQYF.